This TCR beta chain was documented in a study of blood T cell repertoires in COVID-19. In the study overall: PBMCs, B-cell-depleted T cells, or T cells provided the cDNA or gDNA that made up the material.

Under the authors' procedure: Researchers report that nucleated cell counts were estimated from reference gene primer amplification. Measured with immunoSEQ multiplex PCR; TCRdb has only the in-frame clones, and not every one. The V and J calls and clone size are taken from that table; D and trimming were inferred from the DNA. The sample lists more than 200,000 clones, around 85% occurring once. Material for sequencing was peripheral blood. This receptor was identified in a man aged 35-49 years with acute or convalescent COVID-19.

The CDR3 loop is CASSQTRGTGELFF. CDR3 coding DNA: TGTGCCAGCAGTCAGACTAGGGGTACCGGGGAGCTGTTTTTT. The chain links TRBV27 to TRBJ2-2; weak D call: TRBD2 (6 bases). The CDR3 spans 14 residues. Trimming took 5 bases from V and 5 from J, leaving 12 bases between them. Germline loops: CDR1 MNHEY, CDR2 SMNVEV (reference sequence).